This TCR beta chain was found in a study of T cell responses to AZD1222 COVID-19 vaccine. General study points: Spike-wide coverage was observed for vaccine-associated CD4 TCRs, with dominant responses at 160-218 and 743-854. Reports say nearly half of spike-specific TCRs go after unmutated variant regions. Spike-specific TCR breadth and depth were elevated following two AZD1222 doses. White British ancestry dominated among donors, who included more females, and clonal diversity was possibly underestimated.

Trimming took off 8 bases at V and 8 bases at J, with 13 bases between the two ends. The germline V gene encodes CDR1 MNHEY and CDR2 SMNVEV (reference sequence). This CDR3 comprises 13 residues. Concerning this clone: Its antigen is not known.

Assay used: immunoSEQ multiplex PCR; TCRdb lists only in-frame clones, some missing. The table shows around 130,000 clones, with roughly 90% occurring only once. The sequences come from peripheral blood, collected 28 days after the second AZD1222 dose. The chain links TRBV27 to TRBJ1-6; maybe TRBD1 (5 bases). The receptor was derived from an adult who received the AZD1222 COVID-19 vaccine. The CDR3, as DNA: TGTGCCAGCGGGGACGGGAATCATTCACCCCTCCACTTT. Its protein is CASGDGNHSPLHF.